The rows below give T cell receptor beta chains drawn from one sample of a study of blood T cell repertoires in COVID-19. Measured with immunoSEQ multiplex PCR; TCRdb has only the in-frame clones, and not every one. The table records under 150,000 clones, roughly 88% of them present only once. The material sequenced was PBMCs or T cells enriched from blood (not recorded which). The source is a woman aged 25 to 39 with acute COVID-19. The CDR3 runs from the conserved cysteine through the conserved F or W. The D gene is left open where the match is weak. Part of the rows lack a size; the others show once, few, many or a class for expanded clones.

J	D	size	V	DNA	CDR3
TRBJ2-5	TRBD2	NA	TRBV7-2	TGTGCCAGCAGCCCTACTAGCGGGCCTCAAGAGACCCAGTACTTC	CASSPTSGPQETQYF
TRBJ2-5	TRBD1	few	TRBV7-9	TGTGCCAGCAGCAAAGGACAGGGGGGGTTAGAGACCCAGTACTTC	CASSKGQGGLETQYF
TRBJ1-4	NA	NA	TRBV28	TGTGCCAGCAGTAAAAGGGGCTTACAGGGCTCGAGAGAAAAACTGTTTTTT	CASSKRGLQGSREKLFF
TRBJ1-1	NA	once	TRBV13	TGTGCCAGCAGCGGAAACAGGAACACTGAAGCTTTCTTT	CASSGNRNTEAFF
TRBJ2-2	NA	once	TRBV12-3/TRBV12-4	TGTGCCAGCAGACAAACCGGGGAGCTGTTTTTT	CASRQTGELFF
TRBJ2-2	TRBD2	once	TRBV30	TGTGCCTGGAAGCTAGCGGGAGGAGGGAACACCGGGGAGCTGTTTTTT	CAWKLAGGGNTGELFF
TRBJ1-4	NA	NA	TRBV25-1	TGTGCCAGCAGTGATGGTAAACAGGAATGGAGTGAAAAACTGTTTTTT	CASSDGKQEWSEKLFF
TRBJ2-2	NA	NA	TRBV19	TGTGCACCAGTTGGGACTCGAAACACCGGGGAGCTGTTTTTT	CAPVGTRNTGELFF
TRBJ1-1	TRBD1	NA	TRBV5-1	TGCGCCAGCAGCTGGGACAGGGCCAACACTGAAGCTTTCTTT	CASSWDRANTEAFF
TRBJ2-2	NA	NA	TRBV5-1	TGCGCCAGCAGCCCGGATCCCCAGGGGCCCTACACCGGGGAGCTGTTTTTT	CASSPDPQGPYTGELFF
TRBJ2-7	NA	NA	TRBV6-5	TGTGCCAGCAGCCACAGGGCCTACGAGCAGTACTTC	CASSHRAYEQYF
TRBJ1-6	NA	once	TRBV12-3/TRBV12-4	TGTGCCAGCAGTAGACAGAATTCACCCCTCCACTTT	CASSRQNSPLHF
TRBJ2-3	TRBD2	NA	TRBV6-5	TGTGCCAGCAGTTCCCTAGCGGGATTAAATACGCAGTATTTT	CASSSLAGLNTQYF
TRBJ1-1	NA	NA	TRBV18	TGTGCCAGCTCATGGGGGACAAACACTGAAGCTTTCTTT	CASSWGTNTEAFF
TRBJ1-2	NA	NA	TRBV28	TGTGCCAGCAGTTCACCACAGGTCGATGGCTACACCTTC	CASSSPQVDGYTF
TRBJ2-3	NA	NA	TRBV29-1	TGCAGCGTTGATTCACAGGCTCTCACAGATACGCAGTATTTT	CSVDSQALTDTQYF
TRBJ1-1	NA	few	TRBV11-3	TGTGCCAGCAGCTTAGAAGGGGGCACTGAAGCTTTCTTT	CASSLEGGTEAFF
TRBJ2-7	TRBD1	NA	TRBV27	TGTGCCAGCAGTCTAAGGGGACAGGGCTCCTACGAGCAGTACTTC	CASSLRGQGSYEQYF
TRBJ1-1	NA	NA	TRBV7-3	TGTGCCAGCAGCTTAGGTTCAGGGAACACTGAAGCTTTCTTT	CASSLGSGNTEAFF
TRBJ2-1	NA	NA	TRBV6-4	TGTGCCAGCAGTGACCAGGACAACAATGAGCAGTTCTTC	CASSDQDNNEQFF
TRBJ1-5	TRBD1	NA	TRBV10-3	TGTGCCATCAGTGAGTCACAGGGGAATCAGCCCCAGCATTTT	CAISESQGNQPQHF
TRBJ2-3	TRBD1	once	TRBV11-1	TGTGCCAGCAGCTTAGCCGACAGGGGACTCACAGATACGCAGTATTTT	CASSLADRGLTDTQYF
TRBJ2-1	TRBD2	NA	TRBV6-2/TRBV6-3	TGTGCCAGCAGTCGATTAGCGGGAGGGGTTGAGCAGTTCTTC	CASSRLAGGVEQFF
TRBJ1-1	TRBD1	NA	TRBV10-3	TGTGCCATCAGTGCTGAGGGCAGGGGGCGGAGGACTGAAGCTTTCTTT	CAISAEGRGRRTEAFF
TRBJ1-3	NA	few	TRBV9	TGTGCCAGCAGCCTCCAGGAGGGCTCTGGAAACACCATATATTTT	CASSLQEGSGNTIYF
TRBJ1-6	NA	NA	TRBV7-9	TGTGCCAGCAGCTTAGAACTTACCAATTCACCCCTCCACTTT	CASSLELTNSPLHF
TRBJ2-3	NA	NA	TRBV7-2	TGTGCCACCACAGGGATCAGCACAGATACGCAGTATTTT	CATTGISTDTQYF
TRBJ2-3	TRBD1	once	TRBV25-1	TGTGCCAGCAGTGCCGACCGGGACAGGGGAGCAGATACGCAGTATTTT	CASSADRDRGADTQYF
TRBJ2-1	TRBD2	NA	TRBV7-3	TGTGCCAGCAGCGGTAGCGGGAACTACAATGAGCAGTTCTTC	CASSGSGNYNEQFF
TRBJ2-5	TRBD1	NA	TRBV7-9	TGTGCCAGCAGCTTTTCGGACAGGTTTGAGACCCAGTACTTC	CASSFSDRFETQYF
TRBJ2-1	NA	NA	TRBV28	TGTGCCAGCAGTTCAACCAGAGAGCAGTTCTTC	CASSSTREQFF
TRBJ1-1	NA	NA	TRBV30	TGTGCCTGGAGTGTTGGCGGTTGGAACACTGAAGCTTTCTTT	CAWSVGGWNTEAFF
TRBJ1-1	TRBD1	few	TRBV28	TGTGCCAGCAGTATCCAGGGGGAGTGGGGGAACACTGAAGCTTTCTTT	CASSIQGEWGNTEAFF
TRBJ2-3	NA	NA	TRBV4-3	TGCGCCAGCAGCCAGGGTCAGGGCCCCACAGATACGCAGTATTTT	CASSQGQGPTDTQYF
TRBJ1-2	NA	NA	TRBV18	TGTGCCAGCTCACCACAGCGGGACGGAAACTATGGCTACACCTTC	CASSPQRDGNYGYTF
TRBJ2-7	TRBD1	NA	TRBV9	TGTGCCAGCGCGGGACAGGGCCGACTCGAGCAGTACTTC	CASAGQGRLEQYF
TRBJ1-6	NA	NA	TRBV19	TGTGCCAGTGGAGCGGGGGGCTCCTATAATTCACCCCTCCACTTT	CASGAGGSYNSPLHF
TRBJ1-5	NA	NA	TRBV29-1	TGCAGCGTTCTAGAGCTCGGGGGAAGCAATCAGCCCCAGCATTTT	CSVLELGGSNQPQHF
TRBJ2-7	TRBD1	NA	TRBV5-1	TGCGCCAGCGCAACCGCAGGGGGTGAGCAGTACTTC	CASATAGGEQYF
TRBJ1-6	TRBD1	NA	TRBV28	TGTGCCAGCAGCGTAGGACCGGGACAGGGGGCCGATAATTCACCCCTCCACTTT	CASSVGPGQGADNSPLHF
TRBJ2-3	TRBD1	NA	TRBV7-9	TGTGCCAGCAGCCCGGACAGGGGAGGTCCAGATACGCAGTATTTT	CASSPDRGGPDTQYF
TRBJ1-2	TRBD1	NA	TRBV18	TGTGCCAGCTCACCCGGAACAGGGGGCTATGGCTACACCTTC	CASSPGTGGYGYTF
TRBJ2-5	TRBD1	NA	TRBV18	TGTGCCAGCTCACCGAGACAGGGGCTGGGAGAGACCCAGTACTTC	CASSPRQGLGETQYF
TRBJ2-1	NA	NA	TRBV10-3	TGTGCCACAACCGAGGCCAGATCATATGAGCAGTTCTTC	CATTEARSYEQFF
TRBJ2-7	NA	NA	TRBV27	TGTGCCAGCAGTCTACAGGGTGGGTCCTACGAGCAGTACTTC	CASSLQGGSYEQYF
TRBJ2-3	TRBD1	NA	TRBV5-1	TGCGCCAGCAGCTTGGGACAGGGGGTCTCAGATACGCAGTATTTT	CASSLGQGVSDTQYF
TRBJ2-7	NA	NA	TRBV5-6	TGTGCCAGCAGCTTACCGGAGGGGGGGCGGTACGAGCAGTACTTC	CASSLPEGGRYEQYF
TRBJ1-6	TRBD1	NA	TRBV28	TGTGCCAGCAGTTTCCCCGGACAGGTGGGGGGAGGTCCCCTCCACTTT	CASSFPGQVGGGPLHF
TRBJ2-1	NA	NA	TRBV24-1	TGTGCCACCAGTGATTTGGAGCAGGGCGAGGTCAATGAGCAGTTCTTC	CATSDLEQGEVNEQFF
TRBJ2-7	NA	NA	TRBV24-1	TGTGCCACCAGTGACCGGGACACCGCCAGACCCTACGAGCAGTACTTC	CATSDRDTARPYEQYF
TRBJ1-3	NA	NA	TRBV6-1	TGTGCCAGCAGTGAAAGAGAGATCCACTCTGGAAACACCATATATTTT	CASSEREIHSGNTIYF
TRBJ2-7	NA	NA	TRBV28	TGTGCCAGCAGCATTGGTCGGGAGTGGGGCGAGCAGTACTTC	CASSIGREWGEQYF
TRBJ2-3	NA	NA	TRBV2	TGTGCCAGCAGTGCCCAGACTAGCACAGATACGCAGTATTTT	CASSAQTSTDTQYF